The 21 T cell receptor beta chains in this list originate from one sample, sequenced in a study of T-cell reconstitution after alpha-beta-depleted transplantation in children. Unique molecular identifiers were incorporated into the prepared TCRbeta library. TCRdb used MiXCR to reprocess the PCR reads, holding one entry per CDR3 protein. The sample lists about 76,000 distinct CDR3 sequences; roughly 14% were seen once. The sequencing used PBMCs, mostly from graft donor cells, collected 180 days after TCRalphabeta/CD19-depleted stem cell transplant. The receptors derive from a male patient between 2 and 15 years old who had a stem cell transplant for acute lymphoblastic leukemia, so the T cells may come from the graft donor.

This clonotype was seen only a few times. This rearrangement joins TRBV3-1 to TRBJ2-7; D assignment may be TRBD1 or TRBD2 (5 bases each). The CDR3 loop spans 13 amino acids. Trimming stripped 6 bases from V and 7 bases from J, with 16 bases between. The germline V gene has CDR1 LGHDT and CDR2 YNNKEL (reference sequence). The CDR3 DNA follows: TGTGCCAGCAGACCCGGGACGACTGGGGAGCAGTACTTC. Translation gives CASRPGTTGEQYF.

For this clonotype: Germline is not matched at one junction end, which may reflect a read error. The J gene is TRBJ2-5, the V gene TRBV9, with 7 bases matching TRBD2. The CDR3 has 15 residues. Germline loops: CDR1 SGDLS, CDR2 YYNGEE. CDR3 protein: CASSPTVGRQETHYF. The CDR3 DNA reads as TGTGCCAGCAGCCCAACTGTCGGGAGGCAAGAGACCCATTACTTC. Complete variable domain (other parts from reference TRBV9 and TRBJ2-5): DSGVTQTPKHLITATGQRVTLRCSPRSGDLSVYWYQQSLDQGLQFLIQYYNGEERAKGNILERFSAQQFPDLHSELNLSSLELGDSALYFCASSPTVGRQETHYFGPGTRLLVL.

In this sample, this clonotype turned up many times. The V call is TRBV29-1, the J call TRBJ2-2; either TRBD1 or TRBD2 may supply D (5 bases each). Germline loops: CDR1 SQVTM, CDR2 ANQGSEA. Trimming took off 6 bases at V and 2 bases at J, with 13 bases between the two ends. This CDR3 is 14 amino acids long. In nucleotides, the CDR3 is TGCAGCGTCGAGGAGGACACTAACACCGGGGAGCTGTTTTTT. This sequence encodes CSVEEDTNTGELFF.

The V gene is TRBV18, the J gene TRBJ2-1, with 8 positions matching TRBD2. Looked up from germline, CDR1 is KGHSH and CDR2 is LQKENI. This CDR3 has 15 residues. V trimming: 6 bases; J trimming: 5 bases; junction bases outside the gene matches: 9. The CDR3 DNA reads TGTGCCAGCTCTCTTGAGCGGGGGCCGGACAATGAGCAGTTCTTC. Translating it yields CASSLERGPDNEQFF.

This clonotype showed up just a few times. The chain combines TRBV7-2 with TRBJ2-6, with D hard to call. CDR1 SGHTA and CDR2 FQGNSA come from the germline V gene. The V end was cut by 1 base, the J end by 3 bases, with 7 bases between. CDR3 length: 15 amino acids. CDR3 sequence (DNA): TGTGCCAGCAGCTTAGTAGGGATTGGGGCCAACGTCCTGACTTTC. As protein: CASSLVGIGANVLTF.

This clonotype has a handful of counts. The V gene is TRBV4-3, the J gene TRBJ1-3; D is perhaps TRBD1 (5 bases). Germline CDR1 and CDR2: LGHNA and YSLEER. The V end was cut by 2 bases, the J end by 0 bases, with 11 bases between. The CDR3 sequence is 16 residues long. In nucleotides, the CDR3 is TGCGCCAGCAGCCAATTCCCAGGGTTCTCTGGAAACACCATATATTTT. Translation gives CASSQFPGFSGNTIYF.

The sample holds many counts of this clonotype. The CDR3 sequence is CASSLNSGGRWDTQYF. Written as DNA, the CDR3 is TGCGCCAGCAGCTTGAACAGTGGGGGGCGATGGGATACGCAGTATTTT. The chain couples TRBV5-1 to TRBJ2-3, with D perhaps matching TRBD1 or TRBD2 (6 bases each). V was shortened by 1 base and J by 6 bases, with 18 bases between the two germline ends. Germline lookup yields CDR1 SGHRS and CDR2 YFSETQ. CDR3 length: 16 residues.

Regarding this clonotype: A much larger clone differs by one base, so this may be a read error. CDR3 bases: TGTGCCAGCAGTCAACAGGGCCCCCGCAATCAGCCCGAGCATTTT. Its protein is CASSQQGPRNQPEHF. J is TRBJ1-5 and V is TRBV12-3 or TRBV12-4, with a possible D match to TRBD1 (6 bases). The length of the CDR3 is 15 residues.

This clonotype was counted only a few times. J is TRBJ1-5 and V is TRBV28; D possibly corresponds to TRBD1 (5 bases). Germline V gene data show CDR1 as MDHEN and CDR2 as SYDVKM. The V gene lost 3 bases and the J gene lost 6 bases, with 12 bases spanning the gap. This CDR3 contains 14 residues. CDR3 protein: CASSFEGGGQPQHF. CDR3 nucleotide sequence: TGTGCCAGCAGTTTTGAAGGCGGGGGTCAGCCCCAGCATTTT.

This sequence joins TRBV3-1 and TRBJ2-2; D possibly corresponds to TRBD1 (5 bases). The CDR3 totals 17 residues. Germline-derived CDR1 and CDR2 are LGHDT and YNNKEL (reference sequence). V gave up 4 bases and J gave up 3 bases, with 18 bases separating them. CDR3 loop: CASSLLGASHYTGELFF. In nucleotides, the CDR3 is TGTGCCAGCAGCCTTTTAGGGGCGAGTCACTACACCGGGGAGCTGTTTTTT.

In this sample, this clonotype turned up a few times. This CDR3 reads CASSLTRDTQYF. The CDR3 nucleotides are TGTGCCAGCAGCCTCACGAGAGATACGCAGTATTTT. V gene TRBV7-2 combines with J gene TRBJ2-3, with D hard to call. Looked up from germline, CDR1 is SGHTA and CDR2 is FQGNSA. V was pared by 5 bases and J by 5 bases, with 8 bases between. The CDR3 loop spans 12 amino acids.

This chain links TRBV5-1 with TRBJ2-2, with D possibly TRBD2 on 5 matching bases. Germline loops: CDR1 SGHRS, CDR2 YFSETQ. V lost 5 bases, J lost 3 bases, and 14 bases lay in between. The CDR3 loop spans 15 amino acids. The DNA of the CDR3 is TGCGCCAGCAGTACAAGCGGACCTCACACCGGGGAGCTGTTTTTT. Its protein is CASSTSGPHTGELFF.

On this clonotype: One end of the junction fails to match germline, which may point to a read error. The V call is TRBV10-2, the J call TRBJ1-1; D ambiguous. The germline CDR1 and CDR2 sequences are WSHSY and SAAADI. The CDR3 is made up of 14 amino acids. The CDR3 DNA follows: TGCGCCTGCAGTGAGAGGAGCCCGAACACTGAAGCTTTCTTT. Translating gives CACSERSPNTEAFF.

V is TRBV7-2 and J is TRBJ2-1; perhaps D is TRBD1 or TRBD2 (6 bases each). Germline loops: CDR1 SGHTA, CDR2 FQGNSA. The length of the CDR3 is 12 residues. Trimming left V 4 bases short and J 10 bases short, with 11 bases between. CDR3 DNA sequence: TGTGCCAGCAGCTCCCGGAGGGGGGAGCAGTTCTTC. It yields the protein CASSSRRGEQFF.

CDR3 DNA sequence: TGCAGCGTTGCTTCCCGAGACGAGACCCAGTACTTC. Its protein is CSVASRDETQYF. J is TRBJ2-5 and V is TRBV29-1; D is unresolved. V lost 4 bases and J 5 bases, leaving 11 bases between the germline ends. The CDR3 has 12 amino acids. Germline lookup yields CDR1 SQVTM and CDR2 ANQGSEA.

This chain uses TRBV27 with TRBJ1-5, with a possible D match to TRBD1 (6 bases). The CDR3 length is 14 residues. Germline V gives CDR1 MNHEY, CDR2 SMNVEV (reference sequence). V lost 3 bases, J lost 7 bases, and 13 bases lay in between. CDR3 sequence reads: CASSFGGRGQPQHF. CDR3 coding DNA: TGTGCCAGCAGTTTTGGGGGCAGGGGCCAGCCCCAGCATTTT.

V is TRBV28 and J is TRBJ2-2, with 8 positions matching TRBD1. This CDR3 comprises 16 residues. Germline V gene lookup returns CDR1 MDHEN and CDR2 SYDVKM. The trim removed 5 bases at V and 1 base at J, leaving 6 bases unmatched. The CDR3 spells CASSPPGTGNTGELFF. CDR3 in DNA: TGTGCCAGCAGTCCCCCCGGGACAGGGAACACCGGGGAGCTGTTTTTT.

The chain carries TRBV29-1 and TRBJ1-2; D may be TRBD1 (5 bases). V was shortened by 4 bases and J by 8 bases, with 8 bases between the two germline ends. The CDR3 extends over 10 amino acids. Germline CDR1 reads SQVTM; CDR2 reads ANQGSEA. CDR3 sequence (DNA): TGCAGCGTTGGGGGGGTGGGCTACACCTTC. This gives the protein CSVGGVGYTF.

In its sample, this clonotype was seen a few times. The J gene is TRBJ2-5, the V gene TRBV5-5; the D is unclear. The germline V and J ends were trimmed by 2 bases and 3 bases, with 8 bases remaining between them. Germline CDR1 is SGHKS and CDR2 is YYEKEE (reference sequence). CDR3 length equals 13 residues. The CDR3 spells CASSLSGEETQYF. DNA for the CDR3: TGTGCCAGCAGCTTATCCGGTGAAGAGACCCAGTACTTC.

Ten or more counts support this clonotype. The CDR3 sequence: CASSLRGANRETQYF. The CDR3 DNA reads TGTGCCAGCAGCTTGCGCGGGGCTAATAGGGAGACCCAGTACTTC. The chain links TRBV5-6 to TRBJ2-5; D is possibly TRBD2 (6 bases). The germline CDR1 and CDR2 sequences are SGHDT and YYEEEE. The CDR3 runs to 15 residues. With 1 base removed from V and 5 bases from J, the gap between germline ends came to 15 bases.

As for this clonotype: This may arise from a read error, as a much more abundant clone is one base away. The V call is TRBV29-1, the J call TRBJ2-7; TRBD2 might be the D (5 bases). Germline V gene lookup returns CDR1 SQVTM and CDR2 ANQGSEA. Trimming left V 5 bases short and J 2 bases short, with 10 bases between. The CDR3 runs 12 residues. CDR3 sequence reads: CSVFKRTYEQYF. In DNA, the CDR3 is TGCAGCGTTTTTAAGCGGACCTACGAGCAGTACTTC.